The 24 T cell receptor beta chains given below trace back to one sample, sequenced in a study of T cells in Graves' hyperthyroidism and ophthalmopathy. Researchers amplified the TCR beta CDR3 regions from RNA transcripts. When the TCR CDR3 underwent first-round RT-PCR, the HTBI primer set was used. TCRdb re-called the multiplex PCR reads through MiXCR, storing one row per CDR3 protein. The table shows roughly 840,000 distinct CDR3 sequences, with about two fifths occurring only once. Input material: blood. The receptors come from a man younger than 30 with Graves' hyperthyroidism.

The DNA for the CDR3 is TGTGCCAGCAGTGCACCGGGACTAGCGGAAGAGACCCAGTACTTC. Its translation: CASSAPGLAEETQYF. The rearrangement joins TRBV2 to TRBJ2-5, with 11 bases fitting TRBD2. The CDR3 is 15 amino acids. V was clipped by 4 bases and J by 3 bases; unmatched bases: 4. Germline loops: CDR1 SNHLY, CDR2 FYNNEI.

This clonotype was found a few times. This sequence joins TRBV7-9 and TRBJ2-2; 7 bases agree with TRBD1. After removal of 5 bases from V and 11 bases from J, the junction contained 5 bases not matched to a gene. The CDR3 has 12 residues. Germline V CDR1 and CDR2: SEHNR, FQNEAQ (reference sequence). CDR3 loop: CASSQGVPELFF. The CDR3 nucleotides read TGTGCCAGCAGCCAGGGGGTTCCCGAGCTGTTTTTT.

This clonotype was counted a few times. The CDR3 DNA follows: TGTGCCAGCAGTAAACGGGACGGTGGTTATGGCTACACCTTC. Residues: CASSKRDGGYGYTF. The J gene is TRBJ1-2, the V gene TRBV6-2 or TRBV6-3; possibly TRBD1 for D (5 bases). Trimming left V 5 bases short and J 5 bases short, with 15 bases between. Germline CDR1 MNHEY, CDR2 SVGEGT. There are 14 residues in the CDR3.

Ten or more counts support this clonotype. The CDR3 loop is CASSLLSGTEAFF. The CDR3 bases are TGTGCCAGCAGCTTACTAAGCGGGACTGAAGCTTTCTTT. J is TRBJ1-1 and V is TRBV7-3; D uncertain. Germline V gives CDR1 SGHTA, CDR2 FQGTGA. CDR3 length equals 13 residues. V was pared by 2 bases and J by 5 bases, with 9 bases between.

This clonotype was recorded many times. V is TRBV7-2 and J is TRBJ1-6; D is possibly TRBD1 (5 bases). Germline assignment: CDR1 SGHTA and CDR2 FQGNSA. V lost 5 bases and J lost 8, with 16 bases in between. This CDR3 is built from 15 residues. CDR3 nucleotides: TGTGCCAGCAGCCCAGAGGGACCTAGTTATTCACCCCTCCACTTT. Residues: CASSPEGPSYSPLHF.

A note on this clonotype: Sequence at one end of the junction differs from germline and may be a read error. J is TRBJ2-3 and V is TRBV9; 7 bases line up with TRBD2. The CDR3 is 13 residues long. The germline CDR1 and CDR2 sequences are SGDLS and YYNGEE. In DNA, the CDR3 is TGTGCCAGCAGCCCAGCAGCGGGACTGCTTTTGAATTTT. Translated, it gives CASSPAAGLLLNF.

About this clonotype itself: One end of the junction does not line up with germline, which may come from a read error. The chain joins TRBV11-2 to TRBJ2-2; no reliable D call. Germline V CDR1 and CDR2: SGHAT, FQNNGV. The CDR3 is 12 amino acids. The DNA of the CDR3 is TGTGCCAACAGCCTCGGGACCGGGGAGCTGTTTTTT. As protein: CANSLGTGELFF.

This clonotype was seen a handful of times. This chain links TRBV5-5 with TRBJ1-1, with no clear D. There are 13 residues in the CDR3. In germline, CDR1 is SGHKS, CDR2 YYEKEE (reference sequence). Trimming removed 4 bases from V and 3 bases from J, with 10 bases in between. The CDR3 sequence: CASSEPGHTEAFF. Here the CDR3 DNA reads TGTGCCAGCAGCGAGCCAGGACACACTGAAGCTTTCTTT.

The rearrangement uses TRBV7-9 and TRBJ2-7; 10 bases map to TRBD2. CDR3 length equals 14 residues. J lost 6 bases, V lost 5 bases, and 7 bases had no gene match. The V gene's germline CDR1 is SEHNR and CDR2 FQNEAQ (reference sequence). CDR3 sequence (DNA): TGTGCCAGCAGCCAATCTAGCGGGAGTCTCGAGCAGTACTTC. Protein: CASSQSSGSLEQYF.

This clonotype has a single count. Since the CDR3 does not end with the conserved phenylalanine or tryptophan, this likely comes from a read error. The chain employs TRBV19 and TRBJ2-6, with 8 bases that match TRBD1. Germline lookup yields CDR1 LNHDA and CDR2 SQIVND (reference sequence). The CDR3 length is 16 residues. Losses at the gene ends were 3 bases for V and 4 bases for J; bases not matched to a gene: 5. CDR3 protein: CASSIQGAHGANVLTS. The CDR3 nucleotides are TGTGCCAGTAGTATCCAGGGGGCGCACGGGGCCAACGTCCTGACTTCC.

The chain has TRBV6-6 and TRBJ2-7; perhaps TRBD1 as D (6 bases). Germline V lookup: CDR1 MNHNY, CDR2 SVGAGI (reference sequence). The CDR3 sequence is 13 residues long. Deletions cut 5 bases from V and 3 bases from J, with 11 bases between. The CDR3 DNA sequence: TGTGCCAGCAGTCGATCGGACAGCTACGAGCAGTACTTC. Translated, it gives CASSRSDSYEQYF.

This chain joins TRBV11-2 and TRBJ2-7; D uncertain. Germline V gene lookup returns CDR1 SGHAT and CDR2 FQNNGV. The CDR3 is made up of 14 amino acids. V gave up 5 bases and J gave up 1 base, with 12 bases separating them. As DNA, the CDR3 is TGTGCCAGCAGCCAATACGGTCAATCCTACGAGCAGTACTTC. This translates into CASSQYGQSYEQYF.

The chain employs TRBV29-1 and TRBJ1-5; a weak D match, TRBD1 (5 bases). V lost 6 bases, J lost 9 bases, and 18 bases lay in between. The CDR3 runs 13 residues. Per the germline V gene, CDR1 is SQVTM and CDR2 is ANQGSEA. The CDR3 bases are TGCAGCGTCCGGGGGACTAGCGGGAGGCCCCAGCATTTT. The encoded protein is CSVRGTSGRPQHF.

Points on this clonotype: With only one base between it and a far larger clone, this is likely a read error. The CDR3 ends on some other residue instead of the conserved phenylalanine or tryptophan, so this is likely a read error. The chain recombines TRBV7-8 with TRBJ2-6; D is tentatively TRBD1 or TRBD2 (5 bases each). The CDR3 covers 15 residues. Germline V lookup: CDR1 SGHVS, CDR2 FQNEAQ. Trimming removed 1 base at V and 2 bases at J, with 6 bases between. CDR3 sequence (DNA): TGTGCCAGCAGCTTAGAGGGACCTGGGGCCAACGTCCTGACTTTG. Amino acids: CASSLEGPGANVLTL.

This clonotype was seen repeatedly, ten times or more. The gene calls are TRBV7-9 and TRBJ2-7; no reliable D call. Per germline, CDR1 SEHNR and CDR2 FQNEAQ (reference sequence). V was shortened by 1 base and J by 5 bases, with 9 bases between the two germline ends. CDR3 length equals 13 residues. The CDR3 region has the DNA TGTGCCAGCAGCTTAGTGGCCAGAAACGAGCAGTACTTC. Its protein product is CASSLVARNEQYF.

For the CDR3, the DNA is TGTGCCAGCAGCCAAGCGGGGGGGGGCTACGAGCAGTACTTC. This translates into CASSQAGGGYEQYF. The chain employs TRBV5-8 and TRBJ2-7; 10 bases match TRBD2. CDR1 is SGHTS and CDR2 is YDEGEE in the germline V gene. CDR3 length: 14 amino acids. V was pared by 4 bases and J by 3 bases, with 4 bases of the junction left unmatched.

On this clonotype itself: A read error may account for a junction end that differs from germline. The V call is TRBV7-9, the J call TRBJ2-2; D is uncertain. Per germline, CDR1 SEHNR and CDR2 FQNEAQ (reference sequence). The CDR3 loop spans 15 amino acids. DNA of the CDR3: TGCGCCAGCAGCCAAGAAGGGATTAGGTCCGGGGAGCTGTTTTTT. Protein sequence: CASSQEGIRSGELFF.

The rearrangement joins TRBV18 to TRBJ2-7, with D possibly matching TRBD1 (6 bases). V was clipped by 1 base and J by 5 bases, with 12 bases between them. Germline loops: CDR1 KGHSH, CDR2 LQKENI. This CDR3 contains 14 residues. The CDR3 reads CASSPLQGPDEQYF. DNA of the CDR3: TGTGCCAGCTCACCACTACAGGGTCCGGACGAGCAGTACTTC.

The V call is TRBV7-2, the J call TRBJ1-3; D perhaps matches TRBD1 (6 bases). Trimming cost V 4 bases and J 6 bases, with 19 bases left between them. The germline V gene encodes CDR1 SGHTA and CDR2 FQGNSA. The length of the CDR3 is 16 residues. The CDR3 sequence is CASSYRGGAGENTIYF. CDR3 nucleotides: TGTGCCAGCAGCTACCGAGGGGGGGCAGGGGAAAACACCATATATTTT. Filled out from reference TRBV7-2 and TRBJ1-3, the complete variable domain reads GAGVSQSPSNKVTEKGKDVELRCDPISGHTALYWYRQSLGQGLEFLIYFQGNSAPDKSGLPSDRFSAERTGGSVSTLTIQRTQQEDSAVYLCASSYRGGAGENTIYFGEGSWLTVV.

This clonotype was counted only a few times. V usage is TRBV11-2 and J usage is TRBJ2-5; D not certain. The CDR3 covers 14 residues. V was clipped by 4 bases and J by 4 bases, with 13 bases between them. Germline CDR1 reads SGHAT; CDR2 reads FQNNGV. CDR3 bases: TGTGCCAGCAGCTCAATCAAAGGCCGAGAGACCCAGTACTTC. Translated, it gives CASSSIKGRETQYF.

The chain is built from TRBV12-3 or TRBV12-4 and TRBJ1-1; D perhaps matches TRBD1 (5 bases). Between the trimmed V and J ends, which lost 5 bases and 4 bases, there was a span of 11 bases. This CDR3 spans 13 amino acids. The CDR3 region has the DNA TGTGCCAGCAGTCCCGCCGGGGGCACTGAAGCTTTCTTT. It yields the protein CASSPAGGTEAFF.

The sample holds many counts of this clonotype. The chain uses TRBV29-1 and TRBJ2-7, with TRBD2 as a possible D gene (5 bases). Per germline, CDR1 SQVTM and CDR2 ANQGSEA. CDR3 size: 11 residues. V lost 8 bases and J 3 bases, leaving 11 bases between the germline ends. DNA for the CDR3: TGCAGCACTAGGCGAGGCTACGAGCAGTACTTC. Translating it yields CSTRRGYEQYF.

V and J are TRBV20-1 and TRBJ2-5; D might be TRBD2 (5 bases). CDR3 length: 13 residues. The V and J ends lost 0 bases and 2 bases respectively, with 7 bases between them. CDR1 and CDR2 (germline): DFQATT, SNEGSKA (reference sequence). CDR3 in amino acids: CSARDSGQETQYF. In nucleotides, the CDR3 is TGCAGTGCTAGAGATTCGGGGCAAGAGACCCAGTACTTC.

DNA of the CDR3: TGTGCCAGCAGCCAAGGATCGGGTCTAAACTATGGCTACACCTTC. Amino acid sequence: CASSQGSGLNYGYTF. The chain uses TRBV14 and TRBJ1-2; no firm D call. The V end lost 1 base, the J end lost 2 bases, and 11 bases lay between the germline ends. The CDR3 has 15 amino acids. Looked up from germline, CDR1 is SGHDN and CDR2 is FVKESK.